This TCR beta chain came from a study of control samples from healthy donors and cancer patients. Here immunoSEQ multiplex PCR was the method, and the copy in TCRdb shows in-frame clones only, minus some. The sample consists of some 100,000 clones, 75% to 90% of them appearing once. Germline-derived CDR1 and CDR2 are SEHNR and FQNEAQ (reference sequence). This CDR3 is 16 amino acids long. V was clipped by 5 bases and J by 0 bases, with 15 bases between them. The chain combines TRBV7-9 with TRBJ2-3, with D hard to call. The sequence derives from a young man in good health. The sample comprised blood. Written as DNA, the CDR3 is TGTGCCAGCAGCCGCCGGGTGAACGGGAGCACAGATACGCAGTATTTT. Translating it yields CASSRRVNGSTDTQYF.